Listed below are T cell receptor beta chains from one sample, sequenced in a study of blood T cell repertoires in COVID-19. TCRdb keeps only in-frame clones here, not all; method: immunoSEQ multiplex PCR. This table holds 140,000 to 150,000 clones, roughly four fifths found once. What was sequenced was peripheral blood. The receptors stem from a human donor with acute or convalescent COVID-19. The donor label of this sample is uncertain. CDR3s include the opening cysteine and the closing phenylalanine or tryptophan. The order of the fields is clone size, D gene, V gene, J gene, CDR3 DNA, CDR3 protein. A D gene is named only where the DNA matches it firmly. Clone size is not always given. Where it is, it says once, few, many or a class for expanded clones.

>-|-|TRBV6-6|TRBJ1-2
TGTGCCAGCAGTTACTACCAGGGAGGCGGCTACACCTTC
CASSYYQGGGYTF
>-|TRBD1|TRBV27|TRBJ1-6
TGTGCCAGCAGGTTTTTACGTCCGGGACAGCATAATTCACCCCTCCACTTT
CASRFLRPGQHNSPLHF
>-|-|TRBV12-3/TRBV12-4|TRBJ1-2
TGTGCCAGCAGTTTAAGTCAGAATTATGGCTACACCTTC
CASSLSQNYGYTF
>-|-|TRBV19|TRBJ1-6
TGTGCCAGTAGTATAGAGGGCAGGATTTCACCCCTCCACTTT
CASSIEGRISPLHF
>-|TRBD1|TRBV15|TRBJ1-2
TGTGCCACCAGCAGGGACAGGGGGCGAATAGGAGCTAACTATGGCTACACCTTC
CATSRDRGRIGANYGYTF
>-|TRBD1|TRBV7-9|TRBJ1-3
TGTGCCAGCAGCTTAGGGACAGGGGGTCGACCTGGAAACACCATATATTTT
CASSLGTGGRPGNTIYF
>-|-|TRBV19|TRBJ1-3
TGTGCCAGTAGTATCGGACTTGGGAACACCATATATTTT
CASSIGLGNTIYF
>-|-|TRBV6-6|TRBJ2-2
TGTACTACAAGGGGGGGTACCACCGGGGAGCTGTTTTTT
CTTRGGTTGELFF
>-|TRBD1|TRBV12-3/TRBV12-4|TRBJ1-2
TGTGCCAGCAGTTCCGACAGGGGATATGGCTACACCTTC
CASSSDRGYGYTF
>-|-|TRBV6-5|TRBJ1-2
TGTGCCAGCACTAATCAACCAGGGGCGAGAGGCTACACCTTC
CASTNQPGARGYTF
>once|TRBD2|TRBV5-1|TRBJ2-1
TGCGCCAGCAGCTTGATAGGGCTAGCGGGCTACAATGAGCAGTTCTTC
CASSLIGLAGYNEQFF
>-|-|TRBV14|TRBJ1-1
TGTGCCAGCAGCCAAGGAGCGGGTAAAGCTTTCTTT
CASSQGAGKAFF
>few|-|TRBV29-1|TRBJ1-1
TGCAGCGTCCCAAGGGGACTGGGAGCTTTCTTT
CSVPRGLGAFF
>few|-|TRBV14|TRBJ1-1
TGTGCCAGCAGCCAACTGAGATCAGGGGCAGGGACTGAAGCTTTCTTT
CASSQLRSGAGTEAFF
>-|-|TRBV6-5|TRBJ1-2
TGTGCCAGCAGTCCCAGGATTAACTATGGCTACACCTTC
CASSPRINYGYTF
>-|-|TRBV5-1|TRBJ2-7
TGCGCCAGCAGCTTGGGCGGAGGGCGCGAGCAGTACTTC
CASSLGGGREQYF
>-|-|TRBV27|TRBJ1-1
TGTGCCAGCAGTCGACAAAGGTGGCCCGACACTGAAGCTTTCTTT
CASSRQRWPDTEAFF
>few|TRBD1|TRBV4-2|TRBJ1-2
TGTGCCAGCAGCCAGCAACCCGGACAGGCGACTAACTATGGCTACACCTTC
CASSQQPGQATNYGYTF
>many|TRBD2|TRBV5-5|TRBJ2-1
TGTGCCAGCAGCTTTCTAGCGGGGGTCTCCTACAATGAGCAGTTCTTC
CASSFLAGVSYNEQFF
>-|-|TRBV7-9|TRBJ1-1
TGTGCCAGCAGCTTAGTTCCAGGGACTGAAGCTTTCTTT
CASSLVPGTEAFF
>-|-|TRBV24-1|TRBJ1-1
TGTGCCACCAGTGATTCATTCGGTGCTGAAGCTTTCTTT
CATSDSFGAEAFF
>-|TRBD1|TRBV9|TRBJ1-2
TGTGCCAGCAGCTCCGGGACAGCCTATGGCTACACCTTC
CASSSGTAYGYTF
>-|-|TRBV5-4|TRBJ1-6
TGTGCCAGCGCCACCGGGGATTCACCCCTCCACTTT
CASATGDSPLHF